The 5 T cell receptor beta chains listed next were all sequenced from one sample in a study of cytomegalovirus exposure and HLA in healthy donors. The PCR made use of 60 Vbeta and 13 Jbeta primers. Method: immunoSEQ multiplex PCR; TCRdb's copy keeps in-frame clones and lacks some. The sample has about 160,000 clones, more than 70% seen once. Sequenced material: PBMCs. These receptors were obtained from a man aged 55-75 years in good health and CMV-seronegative.

V gene TRBV9 combines with J gene TRBJ2-5, with 8 bases that match TRBD2. CDR3 size: 17 residues. The V gene's germline CDR1 is SGDLS and CDR2 YYNGEE. With V trimmed by 0 bases and J by 4 bases, 11 bases remained unmatched. CDR3 region: CASSVGRTSPVGETQYF. CDR3 bases: TGTGCCAGCAGCGTAGGGAGGACTAGCCCGGTTGGAGAGACCCAGTACTTC.

The chain recombines TRBV30 with TRBJ2-1; 8 nucleotides line up with TRBD1. The CDR3 has 15 residues. CDR1 is GTSNPN and CDR2 is SVGIG in the germline V gene (reference sequence). J lost 4 bases, V lost 3 bases, and 8 bases had no gene match. CDR3 in amino acids: CAWSLGQGPYNEQFF. The CDR3 nucleotides are TGTGCCTGGAGCCTTGGACAGGGCCCTTACAATGAGCAGTTCTTC.

This clone has more than one count but fewer than ten. V and J are TRBV5-1 and TRBJ2-5; perhaps TRBD2 as D (7 bases). V was pared by 4 bases and J by 7 bases, with 17 bases between. CDR1 and CDR2 from the germline V gene are SGHRS and YFSETQ. The CDR3 totals 14 residues. CDR3 coding DNA: TGCGCCAGCAGCCCGGGGGGCTCCGAAGGGACCCAGTACTTC. Encoded protein: CASSPGGSEGTQYF.

The chain employs TRBV5-6 and TRBJ2-1; TRBD1 agrees at 9 bases. Looked up from germline, CDR1 is SGHDT and CDR2 is YYEEEE. J gave up 4 bases and V 4 bases, and 6 bases lay outside the gene matches. This CDR3 is built from 15 residues. CDR3 residues: CASSLWDREYNEQFF. CDR3 sequence (DNA): TGTGCCAGCAGCCTATGGGACAGGGAGTACAATGAGCAGTTCTTC.

The J gene is TRBJ2-3, the V gene TRBV5-1; 7 nucleotides agree with TRBD2. V shed 4 bases, J shed 2 bases, and the junction held 7 bases outside the gene matches. CDR3 size: 15 residues. Per germline, CDR1 SGHRS and CDR2 YFSETQ. The CDR3 DNA reads as TGCGCCAGCAGCCTGAGCGGGGACTACACAGATACGCAGTATTTT. Translation gives CASSLSGDYTDTQYF.